This TCR beta chain stems from a study of blood T cell repertoires in COVID-19. For the study at large: Researchers got acute and convalescent COVID-19 samples from the United States, Italy and Spain.

In the original workflow: The authors estimated nucleated cell counts from reference gene primer amplification. Clones were read by immunoSEQ multiplex PCR, and TCRdb kept only the in-frame ones, dropping some. V and J calls and clone size are copied from that table; D and trimming were computed from the DNA. The sample contains 60,000 to 75,000 clones, roughly 90% of which appear only once. Seattle's enrolled individuals joined amid active infection and were then monitored longitudinally. This clone appeared a single time. This TCR came from a man aged 35-49 years with COVID-19, enrolled during active disease. The specimen sequenced was peripheral blood.

CDR3: CASSLDLAEPTGELFF. In DNA, the CDR3 is TGTGCCAGCAGCTTGGACCTAGCGGAGCCCACCGGGGAGCTGTTTTTT. The V and J genes are TRBV5-4 and TRBJ2-2; TRBD2 matches 7 bases. V was pared by 0 bases and J by 4 bases, with 6 bases of the junction left unmatched. The length of the CDR3 is 16 residues. CDR1 and CDR2 (germline): SGHNT, YYREEE (reference sequence).